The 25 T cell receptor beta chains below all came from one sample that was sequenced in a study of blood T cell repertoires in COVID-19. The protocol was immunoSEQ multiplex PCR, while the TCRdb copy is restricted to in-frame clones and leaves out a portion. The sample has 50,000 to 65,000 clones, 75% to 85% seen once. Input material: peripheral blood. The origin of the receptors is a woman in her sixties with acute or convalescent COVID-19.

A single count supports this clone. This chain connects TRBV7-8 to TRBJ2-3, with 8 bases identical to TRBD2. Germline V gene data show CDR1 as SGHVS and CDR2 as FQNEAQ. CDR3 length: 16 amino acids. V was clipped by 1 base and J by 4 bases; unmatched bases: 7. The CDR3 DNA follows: TGTGCCAGCAGCTTAGTTGCGCTAGCGGGTTCAGATACGCAGTATTTT. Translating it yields CASSLVALAGSDTQYF.

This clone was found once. CDR3 DNA: TGTGCCAGCAGCGATGGGGACAGGAGGGTTGCTGAAAAACTGTTTTTT. Translated: CASSDGDRRVAEKLFF. V is TRBV7-9 and J is TRBJ1-4, with 8 nucleotides matching TRBD1. The germline CDR1 and CDR2 sequences are SEHNR and FQNEAQ (reference sequence). V lost 5 bases to trimming and J lost 7 bases; unmatched junction nucleotides: 12. This CDR3 spans 16 amino acids.

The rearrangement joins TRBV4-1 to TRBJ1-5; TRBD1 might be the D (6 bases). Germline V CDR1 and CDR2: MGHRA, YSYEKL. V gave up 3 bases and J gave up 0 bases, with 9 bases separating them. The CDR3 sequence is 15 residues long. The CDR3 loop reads CASSQVRGSNQPQHF. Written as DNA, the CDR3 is TGCGCCAGCAGCCAGGTCAGGGGTAGCAATCAGCCCCAGCATTTT.

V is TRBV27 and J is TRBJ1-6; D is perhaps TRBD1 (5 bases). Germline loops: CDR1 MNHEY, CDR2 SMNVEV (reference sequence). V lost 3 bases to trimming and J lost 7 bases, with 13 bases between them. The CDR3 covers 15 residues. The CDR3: CASSFTGKGNSPLHF. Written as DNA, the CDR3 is TGTGCCAGCAGTTTTACTGGGAAGGGGAATTCACCCCTCCACTTT.

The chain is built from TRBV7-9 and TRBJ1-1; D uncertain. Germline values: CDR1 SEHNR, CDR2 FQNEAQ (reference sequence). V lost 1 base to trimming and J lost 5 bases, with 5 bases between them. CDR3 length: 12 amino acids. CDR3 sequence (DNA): TGTGCCAGCAGCTTAGGAACTACTGAAGCTTTCTTT. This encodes CASSLGTTEAFF. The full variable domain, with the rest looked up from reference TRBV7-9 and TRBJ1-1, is DTGVSQNPRHKITKRGQNVTFRCDPISEHNRLYWYRQTLGQGPEFLTYFQNEAQLEKSRLLSDRFSAERPKGSFSTLEIQRTEQGDSAMYLCASSLGTTEAFFGQGTRLTVV.

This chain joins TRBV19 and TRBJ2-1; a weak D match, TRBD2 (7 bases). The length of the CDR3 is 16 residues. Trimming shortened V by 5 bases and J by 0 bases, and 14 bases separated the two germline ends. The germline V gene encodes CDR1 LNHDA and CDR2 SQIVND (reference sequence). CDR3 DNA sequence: TGTGCCAGTAGTCCTCGGGGAGGGGGCTCCTACAATGAGCAGTTCTTC. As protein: CASSPRGGGSYNEQFF.

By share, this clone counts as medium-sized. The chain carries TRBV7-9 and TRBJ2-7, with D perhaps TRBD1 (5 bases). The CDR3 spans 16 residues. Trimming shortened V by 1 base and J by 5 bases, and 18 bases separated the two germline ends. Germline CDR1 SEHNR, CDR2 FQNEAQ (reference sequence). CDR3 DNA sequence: TGTGCCAGCAGCTTAGGGGCAGAAGTGGGGCGTGACGAGCAGTACTTC. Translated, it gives CASSLGAEVGRDEQYF.

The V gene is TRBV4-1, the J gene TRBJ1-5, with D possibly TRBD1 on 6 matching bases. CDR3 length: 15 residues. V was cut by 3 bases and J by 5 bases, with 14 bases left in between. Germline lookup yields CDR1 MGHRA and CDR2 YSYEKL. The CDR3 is CASSQNGQRDQPQHF. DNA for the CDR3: TGCGCCAGCAGCCAGAACGGACAGCGCGATCAGCCCCAGCATTTT.

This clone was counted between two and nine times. The CDR3 bases are TGCAGTGCTAGTGGTCGTATCGGCGGTGGCAATCAGCCCCAGCATTTT. Amino acid sequence: CSASGRIGGGNQPQHF. This rearrangement joins TRBV20-1 to TRBJ1-5; D call uncertain. The germline V and J ends were trimmed by 3 bases and 2 bases, with 17 bases remaining between them. There are 16 residues in the CDR3. Looked up from germline, CDR1 is DFQATT and CDR2 is SNEGSKA (reference sequence).

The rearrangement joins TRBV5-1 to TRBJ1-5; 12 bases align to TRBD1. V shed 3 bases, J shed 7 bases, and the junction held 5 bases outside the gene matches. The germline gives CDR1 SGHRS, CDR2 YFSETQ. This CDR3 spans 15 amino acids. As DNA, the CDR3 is TGCGCCAGCAGCTCGGGACAGGGGGCAGGGCAGCCCCAGCATTTT. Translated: CASSSGQGAGQPQHF.

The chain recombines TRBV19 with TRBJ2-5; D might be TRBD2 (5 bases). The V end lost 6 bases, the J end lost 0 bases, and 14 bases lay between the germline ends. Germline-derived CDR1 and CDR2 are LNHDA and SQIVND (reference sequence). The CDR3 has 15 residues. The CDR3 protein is CASRGGGSYQETQYF. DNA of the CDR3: TGTGCCAGTAGGGGTGGAGGATCCTACCAAGAGACCCAGTACTTC.

CDR3 bases: TGTGCCAGCAGCCAACCCGGGGACATCCAAGAGACCCAGTACTTC. This sequence encodes CASSQPGDIQETQYF. This chain links TRBV4-2 with TRBJ2-5, with a possible D match to TRBD1 (6 bases). CDR3 length: 15 amino acids. The ends were cut back, 2 bases at V and 1 base at J, with 11 bases in the middle. The V gene's germline CDR1 is LGHNA and CDR2 YNFKEQ.

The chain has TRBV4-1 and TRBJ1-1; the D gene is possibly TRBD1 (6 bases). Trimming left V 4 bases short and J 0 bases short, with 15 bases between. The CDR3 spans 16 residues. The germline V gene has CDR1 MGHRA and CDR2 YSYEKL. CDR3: CASSPTSGHLNTEAFF. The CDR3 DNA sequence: TGCGCCAGCAGCCCAACCTCGGGACACTTGAACACTGAAGCTTTCTTT.

CDR3 sequence: CATSDPLGPKLFF. The CDR3 DNA reads as TGTGCCACCAGTGATCCCCTGGGCCCGAAACTGTTTTTT. The rearrangement links TRBV24-1 to TRBJ1-4, with D uncertain. The CDR3 has 13 residues. Germline V gene sequence: CDR1 KGHDR, CDR2 SFDVKD. V lost 3 bases and J lost 11, with 12 bases in between.

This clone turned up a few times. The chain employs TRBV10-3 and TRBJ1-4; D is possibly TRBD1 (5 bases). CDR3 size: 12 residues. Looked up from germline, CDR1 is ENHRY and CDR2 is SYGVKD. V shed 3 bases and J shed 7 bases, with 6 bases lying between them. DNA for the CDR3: TGTGCCATCAGTGATCAGGGTGAAAAACTGTTTTTT. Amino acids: CAISDQGEKLFF.

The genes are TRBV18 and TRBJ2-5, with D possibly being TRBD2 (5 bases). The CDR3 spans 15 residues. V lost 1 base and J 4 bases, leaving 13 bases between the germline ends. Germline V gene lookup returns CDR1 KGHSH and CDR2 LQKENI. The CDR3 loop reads CASSPLIEEGETQYF. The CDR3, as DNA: TGTGCCAGCTCACCACTGATTGAAGAGGGAGAGACCCAGTACTTC.

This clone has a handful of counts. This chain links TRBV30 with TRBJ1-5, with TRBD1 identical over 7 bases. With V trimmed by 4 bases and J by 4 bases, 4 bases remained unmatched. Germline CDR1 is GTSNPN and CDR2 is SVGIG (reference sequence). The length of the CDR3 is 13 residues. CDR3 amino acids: CAWNPQGNQPQHF. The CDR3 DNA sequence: TGTGCCTGGAACCCACAGGGGAATCAGCCCCAGCATTTT.

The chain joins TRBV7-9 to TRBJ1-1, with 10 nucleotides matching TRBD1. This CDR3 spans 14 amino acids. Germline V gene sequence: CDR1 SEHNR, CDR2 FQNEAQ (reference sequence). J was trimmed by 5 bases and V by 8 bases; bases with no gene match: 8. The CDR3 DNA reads TGTGCCAGCTTTCAATGGACAGGGGGGACTGAAGCTTTCTTT. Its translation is CASFQWTGGTEAFF.

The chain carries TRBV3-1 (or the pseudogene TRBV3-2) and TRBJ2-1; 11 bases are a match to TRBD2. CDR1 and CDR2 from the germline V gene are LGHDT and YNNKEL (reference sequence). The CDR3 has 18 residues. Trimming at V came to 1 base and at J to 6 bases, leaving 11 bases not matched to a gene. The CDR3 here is CASSQGGLAGGPLNEQFF. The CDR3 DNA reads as TGTGCCAGCAGCCAAGGAGGGCTAGCGGGAGGCCCTCTCAATGAGCAGTTCTTC.

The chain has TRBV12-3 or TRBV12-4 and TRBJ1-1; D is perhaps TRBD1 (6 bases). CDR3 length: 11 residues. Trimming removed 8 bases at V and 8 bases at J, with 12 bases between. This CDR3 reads CASGAGGEAFF. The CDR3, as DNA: TGTGCCAGCGGGGCTGGGGGCGAAGCTTTCTTT.

The CDR3 spells CASSFLGGVSYEQYF. In nucleotides, the CDR3 is TGTGCCAGCAGCTTCTTAGGGGGTGTCTCCTACGAGCAGTACTTC. The chain carries TRBV28 and TRBJ2-7; D is perhaps TRBD1 (6 bases). The V end lost 6 bases, the J end lost 0 bases, and 15 bases lay between the germline ends. Germline CDR1 reads MDHEN; CDR2 reads SYDVKM. CDR3 length: 15 amino acids. Full variable domain (remainder filled in from reference TRBV28 and TRBJ2-7): DVKVTQSSRYLVKRTGEKVFLECVQDMDHENMFWYRQDPGLGLRLIYFSYDVKMKEKGDIPEGYSVSREKKERFSLILESASTNQTSMYLCASSFLGGVSYEQYFGPGTRLTVT.

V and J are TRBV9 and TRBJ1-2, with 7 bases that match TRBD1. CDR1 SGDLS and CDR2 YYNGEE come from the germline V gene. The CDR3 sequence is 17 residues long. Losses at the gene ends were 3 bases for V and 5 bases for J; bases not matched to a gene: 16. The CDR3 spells CASSAGQDVFQAYGYTF. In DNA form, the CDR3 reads TGTGCCAGCAGCGCTGGACAGGACGTATTCCAGGCATATGGCTACACCTTC.

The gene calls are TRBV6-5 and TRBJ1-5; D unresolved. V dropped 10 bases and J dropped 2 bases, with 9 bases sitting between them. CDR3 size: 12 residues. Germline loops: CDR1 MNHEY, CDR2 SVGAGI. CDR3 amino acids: CATGVRNQPQHF. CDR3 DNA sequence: TGTGCCACCGGAGTTCGCAATCAGCCCCAGCATTTT.

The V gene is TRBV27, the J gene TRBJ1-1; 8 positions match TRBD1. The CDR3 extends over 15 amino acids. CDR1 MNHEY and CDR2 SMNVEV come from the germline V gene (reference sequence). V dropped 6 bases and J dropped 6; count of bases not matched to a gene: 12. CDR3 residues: CASRSNAGQVAEAFF. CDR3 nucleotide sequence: TGTGCCAGCAGATCCAACGCGGGACAGGTAGCTGAAGCTTTCTTT.

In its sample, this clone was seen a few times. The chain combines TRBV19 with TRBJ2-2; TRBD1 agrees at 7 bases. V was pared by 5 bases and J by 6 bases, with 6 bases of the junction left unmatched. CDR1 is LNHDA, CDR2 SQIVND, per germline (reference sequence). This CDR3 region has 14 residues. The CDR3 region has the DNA TGTGCCAGTAGTGTCGGACAGGTGGCCGGGGAGCTGTTTTTT. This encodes CASSVGQVAGELFF. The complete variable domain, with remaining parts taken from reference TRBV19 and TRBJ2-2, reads DGGITQSPKYLFRKEGQNVTLSCEQNLNHDAMYWYRQDPGQGLRLIYYSQIVNDFQKGDIAEGYSVSREKKESFPLTVTSAQKNPTAFYLCASSVGQVAGELFFGEGSRLTVL.